This T cell receptor beta chain was sequenced for a study of blood T cell repertoires in COVID-19 (dated by TCRdb to about 2020). In terms of the full investigation: Collaborator samples came from the United States, Italy and Spain and covered acute and convalescent phases of COVID-19. The prospective study material was composed of cDNA or gDNA derived from T cells, B-cell-depleted T cells, or PBMCs. Deeply sampled blood TCRbeta repertoires from subjects exposed to, actively infected with, or recovered from COVID-19 were included in the dataset. The repertoires were released in a freely available public database meant as a resource for research on the immune response to SARS-CoV-2. Samples were obtained from the ongoing ImmuneRACE study (first 160 participants) and from about 1,300 subjects provided by 6 global collaborators. Nearly every sample came with metadata listing a de-identified subject ID, COVID-19 status, age in years and sex. HLA class I and class II types, where available, came from metadata supplied by the sample provider rather than from assay-based typing. Study-level results and caveats: The amount of clinical and demographic metadata varied by source and participant and was provided uncurated.

CDR1 and CDR2 are read off the germline V gene (reference sequence) as GTSNPN and SVGIG. Counted from cysteine to phenylalanine, this CDR3 has 11 amino acids. Only the CDR3 DNA stays, 33 bases, in frame from base 1. Trimming at the junction amounts to 2 bases on V and 4 bases on J, and the germline ends lie 5 bases apart. TCRbeta CDR3 regions were amplified from genomic DNA using the immunoSEQ Assay, a bias-controlled multiplex PCR. The published analysis was carried out like this. The number of nucleated cells in each sample was estimated by amplification of reference gene primers within the assay. Sequence reads were collapsed and filtered to measure the absolute abundance of every unique TCRbeta CDR3 rearrangement. Productive Simpson clonality was computed per sample as the square root of Simpson's diversity index over productive rearrangements. TCRdb provides this immuneACCESS table in a form limited to in-frame rearrangements. Some clones are lacking; in checked studies, under half of them reflect an unresolved V gene, and why the rest are absent is not known. The V and J calls and clone size were taken over from that table, and D and trimming were inferred from the DNA. For this sample there are under 300,000 clones; approximately 88% appear just once. The top ten hold roughly 1.5% of the sample.

At one collaborating source in Seattle, patients were enrolled during active infection and were followed longitudinally through the course of disease. Collaborating institutions collected whole blood in K2EDTA tubes following their own protocols. Collaborator samples were shipped for TCRbeta analysis as frozen whole blood, isolated PBMCs, or DNA extracted from either sample type. With respect to this clone: Its antigen has not been determined. Base-call qualities are not available, and no considerably larger clone is one nucleotide away.

Recombination linked TRBV30 to TRBJ1-2; the D gene lacks a confident call. The sequencing sample was made of peripheral blood. This receptor was identified in a human donor with COVID-19, enrolled during active disease. The donor label of this sample is uncertain. The CDR3 sequence is CAWSPSYGYTF. The nucleotide sequence is TGTGCCTGGAGTCCATCCTATGGCTACACCTTC.